This T cell receptor (beta chain) was retrieved from a study of cytomegalovirus exposure and HLA in healthy donors. The donors (healthy individuals) were bone marrow donors. The primer mix had 60 Vbeta and 13 Jbeta primers. Produced via immunoSEQ multiplex PCR; TCRdb's table is partial and in-frame only. The profile covers around 85,000 clones, with about 80% appearing a single time and around 23% taken by the ten largest. A note on this clone: Its matching antigen is unknown.

The CDR3 contains 15 residues. CDR1 is SGHRS and CDR2 is YFSETQ in the germline V gene. J was trimmed by 1 base and V by 5 bases; bases with no gene match: 8. General observations from the study: Accurate prediction of most subjects' HLA-A and HLA-B alleles from TCR beta sequences was reported.

The sequence derives from a woman in her forties or fifties in good health and CMV-seropositive. The sample taken for sequencing was PBMCs. The genes are TRBV5-1 and TRBJ1-2; 7 bases are a match to TRBD1. Written as DNA, the CDR3 is TGCGCCAGCAGACCAGGGGACAGACTTAACTATGGCTACACCTTC. It yields the protein CASRPGDRLNYGYTF.